This T cell receptor (beta chain) was observed in a study of T cell responses to AZD1222 COVID-19 vaccine. Worth noting for this clone: Its target is not known.

The CDR3 sequence is 13 residues long. Trimming took 2 bases from V and 6 from J, leaving 10 bases between them. Germline CDR1 KGHSH, CDR2 LQKENI. Study-wide findings and caveats: Rises in breadth and depth of Spike-specific TCRs came after two AZD1222 doses. Across spike, vaccine-associated CD4 TCRs were found, dominant at 160-218 and 743-854. Most donors were white British and more were female, and clonal diversity was possibly underestimated.

Only in-frame clones appear in the TCRdb table, and some are missing; sequencing was by immunoSEQ multiplex PCR. The sample has about 140,000 clones, around nine tenths seen once. The chain has TRBV18 and TRBJ1-1; possibly TRBD1 for D (5 bases). Sequencing was performed on peripheral blood, taken on day 0 of AZD1222 vaccination. The receptor's source is an adult in good health. The CDR3 nucleotides read TGTGCCAGCTCACCAACGGGCAGGGCTGAAGCTTTCTTT. Amino acid sequence: CASSPTGRAEAFF. The full variable domain, with the rest looked up from reference TRBV18 and TRBJ1-1, is NAGVMQNPRHLVRRRGQEARLRCSPMKGHSHVYWYRQLPEEGLKFMVYLQKENIIDESGMPKERFSAEFPKEGPSILRIQQVVRGDSAAYFCASSPTGRAEAFFGQGTRLTVV.